A single sample is the source of the 19 T cell receptor beta chains below, sequenced in a study of blood T cell repertoires in COVID-19. Assay used: immunoSEQ multiplex PCR; TCRdb lists only in-frame clones, some missing. This sample yields around 170,000 clones, of which about 87% are seen a single time; 3.5% to 5% belongs to the top ten. Material: peripheral blood. The receptors stem from a woman in her 30s with acute or convalescent COVID-19.

This clone has only one observation. The chain has TRBV30 and TRBJ2-1; D is uncertain. Germline V CDR1 and CDR2: GTSNPN, SVGIG (reference sequence). This CDR3 contains 13 residues. Trimming stripped 7 bases from V and 2 bases from J, with 12 bases between. CDR3 coding DNA: TGTGCCTCAATGCGGAGCACCTACAATGAGCAGTTCTTC. This translates into CASMRSTYNEQFF.

The chain has TRBV7-8 and TRBJ1-2, with no clear D. Germline V gives CDR1 SGHVS, CDR2 FQNEAQ. The CDR3 has 14 residues. The V end lost 3 bases, the J end lost 3 bases, and 11 bases lay between the germline ends. The CDR3 coding sequence is TGTGCCAGCAGCTTCGGTGCATTTGACTATGGCTACACCTTC. Translated, it gives CASSFGAFDYGYTF.

V usage is TRBV28 and J usage is TRBJ1-5; D not certain. The CDR3 has 12 residues. The germline V and J ends were trimmed by 8 bases and 6 bases, with 11 bases remaining between them. Germline assignment: CDR1 MDHEN and CDR2 SYDVKM. CDR3 loop: CASFSPPQPQHF. The CDR3 region has the DNA TGTGCCAGCTTCTCCCCTCCTCAGCCCCAGCATTTT.

J is TRBJ2-1 and V is TRBV5-6; possible D gene TRBD1, 5 bases. Deletions cut 3 bases from V and 9 bases from J, with 16 bases between. From germline, CDR1 is SGHDT and CDR2 YYEEEE. CDR3 length: 14 residues. CDR3 coding DNA: TGTGCCAGCAGCTCCATGGGCAGGCAGGGTGAGCAGTTCTTC. It translates to CASSSMGRQGEQFF.

With regard to this clone: The junction shows a germline mismatch at one end, possibly a read error. The chain is built from TRBV27 and TRBJ2-2, with a weak D call TRBD2 (6 bases). Germline V CDR1 and CDR2: MNHEY, SMNVEV (reference sequence). The length of the CDR3 is 14 residues. Here the CDR3 reads CASSFRESTEELFF. CDR3 sequence (DNA): TGTGCCAGCAGTTTTCGGGAGAGCACCGAGGAGCTGTTTTTT.

The V and J genes are TRBV23-1 and TRBJ2-5; tentatively, D is TRBD2 (5 bases). TRBV23-1 is reported as an ORF; its role is uncertain. The CDR3 covers 18 residues. Trimming removed 0 bases from V and 3 bases from J, with 20 bases in between. CDR3 in DNA: TGCGCCAGCAGTCAATCCGGTCCTTTACGGGGAATAAAAGAGACCCAGTACTTC. Its translation is CASSQSGPLRGIKETQYF.

J is TRBJ2-2 and V is TRBV29-1, with 7 positions matching TRBD2. With 6 bases clipped from V and 3 bases from J, the junction kept 4 bases outside the gene matches. CDR1 SQVTM and CDR2 ANQGSEA come from the germline V gene. The CDR3 extends over 13 amino acids. CDR3 bases: TGCAGCGTCGGGGGGTCCTACACCGGGGAGCTGTTTTTT. Amino acids: CSVGGSYTGELFF.

This clone was counted between two and nine times. This chain uses TRBV7-9 with TRBJ2-1; 7 bases fit TRBD1. V gave up 2 bases and J gave up 6 bases; unmatched junction bases: 4. The CDR3 consists of 14 residues. CDR1 is SEHNR and CDR2 is FQNEAQ in the germline V gene (reference sequence). This CDR3 reads CASSLIGTVNEQFF. DNA for the CDR3: TGTGCCAGCAGCTTAATCGGGACAGTCAATGAGCAGTTCTTC.

The V call is TRBV5-8, the J call TRBJ2-7, with D unclear. Germline V gene data show CDR1 as SGHTS and CDR2 as YDEGEE. Trimming left V 4 bases short and J 4 bases short, with 9 bases between. The CDR3 consists of 12 residues. The CDR3 region is CASSAHIYEQYF. DNA for the CDR3: TGTGCCAGCAGCGCACACATATACGAGCAGTACTTC.

This clone occurred once. The chain carries TRBV24-1 and TRBJ1-1, with D possibly TRBD1 on 6 matching bases. CDR3 size: 13 residues. Germline assignment: CDR1 KGHDR and CDR2 SFDVKD. Here the CDR3 DNA reads TGTGCGGGACACGTACTCATGAACACTGAAGCTTTCTTT. Translated: CAGHVLMNTEAFF.

The chain recombines TRBV7-9 with TRBJ2-7; 10 bases are a match to TRBD1. The CDR3 is 14 residues long. J was trimmed by 6 bases and V by 1 base; bases with no gene match: 3. CDR1 and CDR2 from the germline V gene are SEHNR and FQNEAQ (reference sequence). The CDR3 bases are TGTGCCAGCAGCTTAGAGGGACAGGGGCGCGAGCAGTACTTC. It encodes CASSLEGQGREQYF.

The rearrangement links TRBV11-2 to TRBJ1-3, with D possibly being TRBD1 (5 bases). V was clipped by 4 bases and J by 3 bases, with 16 bases between them. CDR1 is SGHAT and CDR2 is FQNNGV in the germline V gene. There are 16 residues in the CDR3. The chain's CDR3 is CASSSLLGVSGNTIYF. The CDR3 DNA is TGTGCCAGCAGCTCTCTTTTAGGGGTCAGTGGAAACACCATATATTTT.

A few counts support this clone. The gene calls are TRBV6-5 and TRBJ1-1; 8 nucleotides match TRBD1. The trim removed 1 base at V and 5 bases at J, leaving 6 bases unmatched. The CDR3 totals 15 residues. Looked up from germline, CDR1 is MNHEY and CDR2 is SVGAGI. CDR3 DNA: TGTGCCAGCAGTTACTGGGGGACAGGAAGGACTGAAGCTTTCTTT. Its protein product is CASSYWGTGRTEAFF.

CDR3 region: CASSRTGTGPSTDTQYF. As DNA, the CDR3 is TGCGCCAGCAGCAGGACCGGGACAGGTCCTAGCACAGATACGCAGTATTTT. The V call is TRBV5-1, the J call TRBJ2-3; 8 bases are shared with TRBD1. The J segment lost 0 bases and the V segment lost 4 bases, leaving 10 bases of the junction unmatched. Germline lookup yields CDR1 SGHRS and CDR2 YFSETQ. The CDR3 is 17 residues long.

This clone appeared once. The chain combines TRBV11-2 with TRBJ1-1, with a weak D call TRBD1 (5 bases). CDR3 length equals 12 residues. V was pared by 4 bases and J by 6 bases, with 9 bases between. The germline V gene has CDR1 SGHAT and CDR2 FQNNGV. The CDR3 here is CASSSRGAEAFF. DNA of the CDR3: TGTGCCAGCAGCTCGCGGGGGGCTGAAGCTTTCTTT.

The chain recombines TRBV6-6 with TRBJ1-4; D might be TRBD1 (5 bases). The CDR3 covers 13 residues. V lost 2 bases, J lost 4 bases, and 5 bases lay in between. Per the germline V gene, CDR1 is MNHNY and CDR2 is SVGAGI (reference sequence). DNA for the CDR3: TGTGCCAGCAGTTACCAGGGTAATGAAAAACTGTTTTTT. As protein: CASSYQGNEKLFF.

This chain connects TRBV5-1 to TRBJ2-1; 8 bases map to TRBD2. The V segment lost 2 bases and the J segment 13 bases; nucleotides outside the gene matches: 14. CDR3 length: 15 residues. The germline V gene encodes CDR1 SGHRS and CDR2 YFSETQ. Here the CDR3 DNA reads TGCGCCAGCAGCTTCGGTACCACTGGCGGGGGGTCTCAGTTCTTC. Its translation: CASSFGTTGGGSQFF.

The V gene is TRBV5-6, the J gene TRBJ1-5; tentatively, D is TRBD1 (6 bases). V was pared by 2 bases and J by 3 bases, with 9 bases between. CDR1 and CDR2 (germline): SGHDT, YYEEEE. This CDR3 has 14 residues. CDR3 nucleotides: TGTGCCAGCAGCTTCCAGGGGTCCAATCAGCCCCAGCATTTT. As protein: CASSFQGSNQPQHF.

This clone was recorded once. The rearrangement links TRBV19 to TRBJ1-5; 9 nucleotides line up with TRBD1. In germline, CDR1 is LNHDA, CDR2 SQIVND (reference sequence). The CDR3 spans 13 residues. Unmatched junction bases numbered 2, after V lost 6 bases and J lost 5 bases. CDR3 nucleotides: TGTGCCAGTAGCCGGGACAGGGATCAGCCCCAGCATTTT. Translating it yields CASSRDRDQPQHF.